A selection of T cell receptor beta chains follows, all from one sample in a study of graft-versus-host responses after intestinal transplantation. Their antigens are not known. Repertoires were generated with immunoSEQ multiplex PCR, while TCRdb's copy carries only in-frame clones and drops some. Here the sample spans around 97,000 clones, roughly 91% being singletons. Sequences were derived from unstimulated CD4+ T cells sorted from spleen or lymph node cells, sampled before transplant. The receptor source for this set is a human donor who was the organ donor for an intestinal transplant. CDR3s include the opening cysteine and the closing phenylalanine or tryptophan. D genes are given only for firm matches. Size values are once, few and many counts, or a class for expanded clones, and some rows have none.

TRBV18	TRBD1	.	TRBJ1-2	CASSRDRSFDGYTF	TGTGCCAGCTCACGGGACAGAAGCTTCGACGGCTACACCTTC
TRBV18	.	.	TRBJ1-5	CASSPQGRNQPQHF	TGTGCCAGCTCACCGCAGGGGCGCAATCAGCCCCAGCATTTT
TRBV5-1	.	.	TRBJ1-2	CASSPGDGYTF	TGCGCCAGCTCCCCCGGGGATGGCTACACCTTC
TRBV30	.	.	TRBJ1-5	CAWSRSRVNQPQHF	TGTGCCTGGAGTCGCTCCAGGGTCAACCAGCCCCAGCATTTT
TRBV23-1	.	.	TRBJ1-6	CASSQSILTGRSHSPLHF	TGCGCCAGCAGTCAATCGATTCTAACAGGTCGATCCCATTCACCCCTCCACTTT
TRBV19	.	.	TRBJ2-2	CASNIPRGELFF	TGTGCCAGTAATATCCCGAGGGGGGAGCTGTTTTTT
TRBV7-3	TRBD1	.	TRBJ2-7	CASSLTVGGGYEQYF	TGTGCCAGCAGCTTAACAGTAGGGGGCGGCTACGAGCAGTACTTC
TRBV4-1	.	.	TRBJ2-7	CASSRGQLDSYEQYF	TGCGCCAGCAGCCGAGGACAGTTAGACTCCTACGAGCAGTACTTC
TRBV7-3	TRBD2	.	TRBJ2-1	CASSSRGTRGLNEQFF	TGTGCCAGCAGCTCAAGGGGGACTAGGGGTTTAAATGAGCAGTTCTTC
TRBV18	TRBD1	few	TRBJ1-5	CASSGQGNQPQHF	TGTGCCAGCTCAGGACAGGGGAATCAGCCCCAGCATTTT
TRBV7-9	.	.	TRBJ2-7	CASRAGEAKQYF	TGTGCCAGCCGGGCCGGGGAAGCCAAGCAGTACTTC
TRBV5-1	TRBD2	.	TRBJ2-5	CASRVAGASQETQYF	TGCGCCAGCAGGGTAGCGGGGGCCTCTCAAGAGACCCAGTACTTC
TRBV9	TRBD2	.	TRBJ2-5	CASSVGGLTSGGVETQYF	TGTGCCAGCAGCGTAGGTGGCCTAACTAGCGGTGGAGTAGAGACCCAGTACTTC
TRBV6-5	TRBD1	once	TRBJ2-7	CASSYMTGGRGEQYF	TGTGCCAGCAGTTACATGACAGGGGGCCGGGGAGAGCAGTACTTC
TRBV19	.	.	TRBJ1-5	CASLLRGVGNQPQHF	TGTGCCAGTCTGCTTCGGGGAGTAGGCAATCAGCCCCAGCATTTT
TRBV6-1	.	.	TRBJ1-6	CASTQGNSPLHF	TGTGCCAGCACACAGGGTAATTCACCCCTCCACTTT
TRBV28	TRBD2	.	TRBJ2-1	CASSLFAGGPRNEQFF	TGTGCCAGCAGTTTATTTGCGGGGGGGCCTAGGAATGAGCAGTTCTTC
TRBV29-1	TRBD1	once	TRBJ2-3	CSVVTDRVPTDTQYF	TGCAGCGTTGTCACCGACAGGGTACCTACAGATACGCAGTATTTT
TRBV13	TRBD1	.	TRBJ2-2	CASSPDRGANTGELFF	TGTGCCAGCAGCCCCGACAGGGGGGCGAACACCGGGGAGCTGTTTTTT
TRBV7-9	TRBD1	.	TRBJ2-5	CASTAGAGGAETQYF	TGTGCCAGCACTGCTGGGGCAGGGGGCGCGGAGACCCAGTACTTC
TRBV7-2	TRBD2	.	TRBJ2-2	CASSLMVASGGAWELFF	TGTGCCAGCAGCTTAATGGTGGCTAGCGGGGGGGCTTGGGAGCTGTTTTTT
TRBV5-1	.	once	TRBJ2-5	CASNLGVGQKETQYF	TGCGCCAGCAACCTTGGTGTGGGGCAGAAAGAGACCCAGTACTTC
TRBV4-2	.	.	TRBJ1-3	CASSQTRGNTIYF	TGTGCCAGCAGCCAGACAAGAGGAAACACCATATATTTT
TRBV7-3	.	.	TRBJ1-1	CASSLKGDVNTEAFF	TGTGCCAGCAGCTTGAAGGGAGACGTGAACACTGAAGCTTTCTTT
TRBV28	TRBD2	.	TRBJ2-2	CASSLAGGTDTGELFF	TGTGCCAGCAGTTTAGCGGGGGGCACGGACACCGGGGAGCTGTTTTTT
TRBV28	.	once	TRBJ1-1	CASRTPGGMNTEAFF	TGTGCCAGCAGGACTCCCGGCGGAATGAACACTGAAGCTTTCTTT
TRBV14	.	.	TRBJ1-1	CASSRQGAIANTEAFF	TGTGCCAGCAGCCGCCAAGGGGCTATTGCGAACACTGAAGCTTTCTTT
TRBV27	TRBD1	.	TRBJ1-2	CASSFTGTGPKGYTF	TGTGCCAGCAGTTTCACCGGGACAGGGCCAAAAGGCTACACCTTC
TRBV4-1	.	.	TRBJ2-1	CASSQDGFLNEQFF	TGCGCCAGCAGCCAAGACGGGTTTTTGAATGAGCAGTTCTTC
TRBV7-9	.	.	TRBJ2-7	CASSPPSDYEQYF	TGTGCCAGCAGCCCTCCCAGTGACTACGAGCAGTACTTC
TRBV5-6	.	.	TRBJ2-1	CASSLVGGLDNEQFF	TGTGCCAGCAGCTTGGTTGGGGGCCTCGACAATGAGCAGTTCTTC
TRBV4-3	.	.	TRBJ2-7	CASSQDPRDEQYF	TGCGCCAGCAGCCAAGATCCCCGGGATGAGCAGTACTTC
TRBV19	.	.	TRBJ2-7	CASSRQAELSYEQYF	TGTGCCAGTTCTAGACAGGCGGAGCTCTCCTACGAGCAGTACTTC
TRBV27	TRBD2	.	TRBJ2-2	CASSLWAGANTGELFF	TGTGCCAGCAGTTTATGGGCGGGGGCGAACACCGGGGAGCTGTTTTTT
TRBV28	.	.	TRBJ2-7	CASSYRDNEQYF	TGTGCCAGCAGTTACAGGGATAACGAGCAGTACTTC
TRBV5-4	.	.	TRBJ1-2	CASSPTTGNYYGYTF	TGTGCCAGCAGCCCTACCACCGGGAACTATTATGGCTACACCTTC
TRBV28	TRBD1	few	TRBJ2-5	CASSAGTGLGETQYF	TGTGCCAGCAGTGCCGGGACAGGGTTGGGAGAGACCCAGTACTTC
TRBV19	.	.	TRBJ2-5	CASRFGGSETQYF	TGTGCCAGTAGGTTCGGGGGATCGGAGACCCAGTACTTC
TRBV4-2	.	.	TRBJ2-5	CASSQDRGETQYF	TGTGCCAGCAGCCAAGATCGGGGAGAGACCCAGTACTTC